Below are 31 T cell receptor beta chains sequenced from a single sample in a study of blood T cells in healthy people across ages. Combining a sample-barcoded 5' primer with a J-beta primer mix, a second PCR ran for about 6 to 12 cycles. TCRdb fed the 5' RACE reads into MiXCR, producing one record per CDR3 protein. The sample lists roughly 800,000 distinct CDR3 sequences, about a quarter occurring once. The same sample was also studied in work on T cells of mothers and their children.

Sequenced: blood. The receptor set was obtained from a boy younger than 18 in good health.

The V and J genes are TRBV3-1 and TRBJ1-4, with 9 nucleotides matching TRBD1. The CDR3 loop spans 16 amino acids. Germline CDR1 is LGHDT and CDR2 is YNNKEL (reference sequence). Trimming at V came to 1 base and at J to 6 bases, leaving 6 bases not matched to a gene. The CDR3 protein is CASSQVRQGGDEKLFF. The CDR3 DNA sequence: TGTGCCAGCAGCCAAGTAAGACAGGGGGGTGATGAAAAACTGTTTTTT.

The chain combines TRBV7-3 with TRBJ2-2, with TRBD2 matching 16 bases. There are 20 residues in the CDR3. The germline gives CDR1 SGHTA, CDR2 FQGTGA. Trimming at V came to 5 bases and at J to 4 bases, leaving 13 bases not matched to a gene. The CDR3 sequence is CASSPKVGLAGGPGTGELFF. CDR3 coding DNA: TGTGCCAGCAGCCCTAAAGTGGGACTAGCGGGGGGGCCAGGCACCGGGGAGCTGTTTTTT.

The CDR3 DNA follows: TGCAGTGCTAGATTTGGCTCTAGCGGGGTGCAGGACATTCAGTACTTC. This codes for CSARFGSSGVQDIQYF. The chain is built from TRBV20-1 and TRBJ2-4; the match to TRBD2 covers 9 bases. Germline-derived CDR1 and CDR2 are DFQATT and SNEGSKA (reference sequence). The CDR3 has 16 residues. V lost 2 bases and J lost 8; bases outside the gene matches: 13.

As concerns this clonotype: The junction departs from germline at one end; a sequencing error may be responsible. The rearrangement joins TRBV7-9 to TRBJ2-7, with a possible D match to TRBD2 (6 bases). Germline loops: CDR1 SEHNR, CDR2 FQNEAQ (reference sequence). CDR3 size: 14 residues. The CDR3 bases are TGTGCCAGCAGCTTAGCTAGCGGTTCCTGCGAGCAGTACTTC. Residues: CASSLASGSCEQYF.

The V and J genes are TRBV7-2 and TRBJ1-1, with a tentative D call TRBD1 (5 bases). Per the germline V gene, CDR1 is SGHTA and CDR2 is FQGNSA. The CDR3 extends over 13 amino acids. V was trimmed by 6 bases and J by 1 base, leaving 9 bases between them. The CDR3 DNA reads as TGTGCCAGCAGAAAAGGACAGAACACTGAAGCTTTCTTT. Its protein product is CASRKGQNTEAFF.

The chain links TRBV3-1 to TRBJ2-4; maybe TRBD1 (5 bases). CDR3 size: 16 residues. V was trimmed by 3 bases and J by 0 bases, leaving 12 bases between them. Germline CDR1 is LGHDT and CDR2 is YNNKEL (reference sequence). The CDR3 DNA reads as TGTGCCAGCAGCCAGCGACAGCGACTAGCCAAAAACATTCAGTACTTC. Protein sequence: CASSQRQRLAKNIQYF.

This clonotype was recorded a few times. The CDR3 region has the DNA TGTGCCAGCAGCCAAGGACAGGGGGACTCCTACAATGAGCAGTTCTTC. It encodes CASSQGQGDSYNEQFF. This chain connects TRBV3-1 to TRBJ2-1; 9 bases line up with TRBD1. J lost 0 bases, V lost 1 base, and 1 base had no gene match. The germline V gene encodes CDR1 LGHDT and CDR2 YNNKEL (reference sequence). The CDR3 has 16 amino acids.

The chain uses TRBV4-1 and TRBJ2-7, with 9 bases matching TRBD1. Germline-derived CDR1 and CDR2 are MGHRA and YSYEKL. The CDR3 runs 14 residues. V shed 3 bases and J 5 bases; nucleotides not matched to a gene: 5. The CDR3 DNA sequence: TGCGCCAGCAGCCAGACAGGGGGTCGGAACGAGCAGTACTTC. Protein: CASSQTGGRNEQYF.

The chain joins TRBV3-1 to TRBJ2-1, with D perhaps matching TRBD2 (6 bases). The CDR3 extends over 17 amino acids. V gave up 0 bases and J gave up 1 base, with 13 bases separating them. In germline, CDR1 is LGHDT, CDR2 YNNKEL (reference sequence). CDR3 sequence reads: CASSQDLRRGSYNEQFF. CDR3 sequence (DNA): TGTGCCAGCAGCCAAGATCTTAGGAGGGGATCCTACAATGAGCAGTTCTTC.

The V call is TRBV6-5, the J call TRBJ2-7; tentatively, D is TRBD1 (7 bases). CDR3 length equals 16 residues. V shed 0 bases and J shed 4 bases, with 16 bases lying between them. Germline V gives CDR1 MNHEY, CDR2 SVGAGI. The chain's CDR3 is CASSYSGGRGVYEQYF. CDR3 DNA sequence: TGTGCCAGCAGTTACTCGGGAGGCAGGGGGGTTTACGAGCAGTACTTC.

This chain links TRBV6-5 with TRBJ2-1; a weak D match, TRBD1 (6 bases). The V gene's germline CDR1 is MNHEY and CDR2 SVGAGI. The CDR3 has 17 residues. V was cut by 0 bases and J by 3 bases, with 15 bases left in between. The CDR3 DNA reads TGTGCCAGCAGTTACTCGGGGATCGCAGGGGTCTACAATGAGCAGTTCTTC. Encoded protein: CASSYSGIAGVYNEQFF.

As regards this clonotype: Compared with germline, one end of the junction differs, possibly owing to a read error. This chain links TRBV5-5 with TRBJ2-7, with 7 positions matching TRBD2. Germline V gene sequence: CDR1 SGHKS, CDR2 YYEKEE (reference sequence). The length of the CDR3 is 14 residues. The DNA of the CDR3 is TGTGCCAGTAGCTCAAATGGGGGGGGCTACGAGCAGTACTTC. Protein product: CASSSNGGGYEQYF.

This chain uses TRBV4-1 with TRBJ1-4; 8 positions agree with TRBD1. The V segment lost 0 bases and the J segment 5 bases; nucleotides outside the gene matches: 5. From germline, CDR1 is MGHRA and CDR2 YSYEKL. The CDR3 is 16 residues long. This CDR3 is CASSQESRTGNEKLFF. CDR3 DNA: TGCGCCAGCAGCCAAGAATCGAGGACAGGGAATGAAAAACTGTTTTTT.

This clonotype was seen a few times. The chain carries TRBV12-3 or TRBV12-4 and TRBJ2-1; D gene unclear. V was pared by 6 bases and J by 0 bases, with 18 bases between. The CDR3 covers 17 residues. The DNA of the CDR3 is TGTGCCAGCAGACCATCTTGGCAGTCGAGCTCCTACAATGAGCAGTTCTTC. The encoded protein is CASRPSWQSSSYNEQFF.

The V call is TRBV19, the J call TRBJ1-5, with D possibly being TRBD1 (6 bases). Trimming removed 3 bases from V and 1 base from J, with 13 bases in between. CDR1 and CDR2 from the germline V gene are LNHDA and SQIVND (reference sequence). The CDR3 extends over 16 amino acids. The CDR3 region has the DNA TGTGCCAGTAGTATCGTCTACAGGGTAAGCAATCAGCCCCAGCATTTT. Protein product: CASSIVYRVSNQPQHF.

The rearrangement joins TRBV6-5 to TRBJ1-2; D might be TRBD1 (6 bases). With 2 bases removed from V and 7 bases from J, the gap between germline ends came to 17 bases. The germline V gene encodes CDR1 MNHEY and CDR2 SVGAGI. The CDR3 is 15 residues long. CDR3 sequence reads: CASSYNARGDCGYTF. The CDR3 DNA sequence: TGTGCCAGCAGTTACAACGCCAGGGGAGACTGTGGCTACACCTTC.

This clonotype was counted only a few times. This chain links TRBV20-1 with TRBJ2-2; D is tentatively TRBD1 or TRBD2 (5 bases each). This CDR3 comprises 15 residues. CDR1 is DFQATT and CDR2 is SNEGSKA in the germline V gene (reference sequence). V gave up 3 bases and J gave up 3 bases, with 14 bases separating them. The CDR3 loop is CSASDDRGDTGELFF. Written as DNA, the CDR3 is TGCAGTGCTAGCGACGACCGAGGGGACACCGGGGAGCTGTTTTTT.

The CDR3 DNA is TGTGCCAGCAGTTCCCTACGCCGGGACAACCAAGAGACCCAGTACTTC. Translation gives CASSSLRRDNQETQYF. The chain carries TRBV6-5 and TRBJ2-5, with a tentative D call TRBD1 (6 bases). This CDR3 has 16 residues. In germline, CDR1 is MNHEY, CDR2 SVGAGI. V gave up 4 bases and J gave up 0 bases, with 15 bases separating them.

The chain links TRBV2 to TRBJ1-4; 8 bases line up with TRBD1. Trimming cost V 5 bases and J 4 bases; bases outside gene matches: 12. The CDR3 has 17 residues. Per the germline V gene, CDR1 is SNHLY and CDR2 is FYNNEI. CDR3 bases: TGTGCCAGCAGTTCCACGAAGTCGGACAGGGTTAATGAAAAACTGTTTTTT. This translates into CASSSTKSDRVNEKLFF.

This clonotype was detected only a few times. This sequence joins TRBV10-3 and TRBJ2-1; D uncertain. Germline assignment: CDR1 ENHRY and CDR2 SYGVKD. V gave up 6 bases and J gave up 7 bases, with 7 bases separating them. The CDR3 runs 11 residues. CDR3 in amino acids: CAISDENEQFF. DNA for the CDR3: TGTGCCATCAGCGATGAGAATGAGCAGTTCTTC.

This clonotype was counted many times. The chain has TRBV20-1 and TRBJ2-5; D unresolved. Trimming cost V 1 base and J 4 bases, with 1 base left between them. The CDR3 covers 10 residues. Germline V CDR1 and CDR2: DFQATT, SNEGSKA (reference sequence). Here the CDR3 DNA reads TGCAGTGCTAGAGTAGAGACCCAGTACTTC. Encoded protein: CSARVETQYF.

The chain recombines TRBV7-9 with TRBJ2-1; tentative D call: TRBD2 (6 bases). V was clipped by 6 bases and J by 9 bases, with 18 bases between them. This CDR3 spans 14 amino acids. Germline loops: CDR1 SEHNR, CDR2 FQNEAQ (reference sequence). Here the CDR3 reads CASSGPRGMFEQFF. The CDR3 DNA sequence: TGTGCCAGCAGTGGACCTCGCGGGATGTTTGAGCAGTTCTTC. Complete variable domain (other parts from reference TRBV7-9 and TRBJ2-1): DTGVSQNPRHKITKRGQNVTFRCDPISEHNRLYWYRQTLGQGPEFLTYFQNEAQLEKSRLLSDRFSAERPKGSFSTLEIQRTEQGDSAMYLCASSGPRGMFEQFFGPGTRLTVL.

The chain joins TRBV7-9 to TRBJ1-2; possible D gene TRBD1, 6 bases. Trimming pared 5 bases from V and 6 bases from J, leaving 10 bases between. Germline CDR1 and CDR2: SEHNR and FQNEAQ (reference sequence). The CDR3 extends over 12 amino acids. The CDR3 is CASSRDNHGYTF. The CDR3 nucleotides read TGTGCCAGCAGCCGGGACAACCATGGCTACACCTTC.

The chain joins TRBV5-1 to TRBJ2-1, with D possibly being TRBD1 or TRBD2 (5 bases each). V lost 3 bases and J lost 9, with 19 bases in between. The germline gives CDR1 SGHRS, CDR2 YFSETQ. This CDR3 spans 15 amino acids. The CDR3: CASSWGGGTGAEQFF. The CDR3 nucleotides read TGCGCCAGCAGCTGGGGTGGAGGCACCGGGGCTGAGCAGTTCTTC.

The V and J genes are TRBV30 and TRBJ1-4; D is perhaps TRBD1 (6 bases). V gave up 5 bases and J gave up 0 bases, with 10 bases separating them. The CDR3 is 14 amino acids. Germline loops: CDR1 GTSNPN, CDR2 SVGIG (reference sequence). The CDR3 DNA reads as TGTGCCTGGGCCAGGGGAGCAACTAATGAAAAACTGTTTTTT. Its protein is CAWARGATNEKLFF.

In DNA form, the CDR3 reads TGTGCCATCAGGGGGGACAGGGGGCCCTCCTACGAGCAGTACTTC. It encodes CAIRGDRGPSYEQYF. This chain links TRBV10-3 with TRBJ2-7, with 12 bases matching TRBD1. This CDR3 has 15 amino acids. Trimming cost V 6 bases and J 0 bases; bases outside gene matches: 3. The germline V gene has CDR1 ENHRY and CDR2 SYGVKD.

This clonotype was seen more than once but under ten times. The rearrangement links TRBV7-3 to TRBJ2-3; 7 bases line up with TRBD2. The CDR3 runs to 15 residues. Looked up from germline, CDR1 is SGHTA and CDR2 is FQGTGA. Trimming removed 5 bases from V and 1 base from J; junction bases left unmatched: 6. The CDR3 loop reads CASSPQTSRTDTQYF. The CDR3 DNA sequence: TGTGCCAGCAGCCCCCAGACTAGCCGCACAGATACGCAGTATTTT.

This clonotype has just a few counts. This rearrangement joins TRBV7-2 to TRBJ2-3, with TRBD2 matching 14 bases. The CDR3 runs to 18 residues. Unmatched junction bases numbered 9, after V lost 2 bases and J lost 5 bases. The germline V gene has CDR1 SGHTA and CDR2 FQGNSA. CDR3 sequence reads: CASSLRLAGGPRGDTQYF. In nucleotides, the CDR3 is TGTGCCAGCAGCTTACGACTAGCGGGAGGGCCAAGAGGAGATACGCAGTATTTT.

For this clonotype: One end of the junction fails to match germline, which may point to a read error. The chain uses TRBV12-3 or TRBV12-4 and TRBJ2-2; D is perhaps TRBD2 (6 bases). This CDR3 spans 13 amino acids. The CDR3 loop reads CASSRDSAGELLF. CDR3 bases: TGTGCCAGCAGTCGGGACTCCGCCGGGGAGCTGTTGTTT.

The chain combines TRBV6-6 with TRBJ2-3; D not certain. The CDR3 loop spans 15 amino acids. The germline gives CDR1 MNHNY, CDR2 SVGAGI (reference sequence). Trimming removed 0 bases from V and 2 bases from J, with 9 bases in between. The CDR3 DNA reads TGTGCCAGCAGTTACTCGAAACCTCCCACAGATACGCAGTATTTT. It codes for CASSYSKPPTDTQYF.

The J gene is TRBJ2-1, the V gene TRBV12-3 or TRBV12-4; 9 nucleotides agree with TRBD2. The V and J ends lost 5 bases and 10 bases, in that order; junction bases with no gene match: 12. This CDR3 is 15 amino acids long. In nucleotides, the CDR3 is TGTGCCAGCAGTCTCAGACTAGCGGCCCAAGGGGAGCAGTTCTTC. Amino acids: CASSLRLAAQGEQFF.